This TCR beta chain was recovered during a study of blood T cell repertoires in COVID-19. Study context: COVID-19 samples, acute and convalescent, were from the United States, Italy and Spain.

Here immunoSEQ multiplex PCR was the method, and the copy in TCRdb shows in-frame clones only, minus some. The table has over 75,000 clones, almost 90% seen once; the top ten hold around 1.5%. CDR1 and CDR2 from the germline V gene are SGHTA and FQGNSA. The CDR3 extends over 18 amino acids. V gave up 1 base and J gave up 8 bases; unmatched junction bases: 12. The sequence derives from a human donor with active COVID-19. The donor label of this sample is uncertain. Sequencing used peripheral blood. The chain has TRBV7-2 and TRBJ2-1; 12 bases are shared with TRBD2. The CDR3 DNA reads TGTGCCAGCAGCTTAGTGTCCCTAGCGGGGGGGCTGATCGATGAGCAGTTCTTC. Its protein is CASSLVSLAGGLIDEQFF. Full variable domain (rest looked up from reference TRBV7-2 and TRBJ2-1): GAGVSQSPSNKVTEKGKDVELRCDPISGHTALYWYRQSLGQGLEFLIYFQGNSAPDKSGLPSDRFSAERTGGSVSTLTIQRTQQEDSAVYLCASSLVSLAGGLIDEQFFGPGTRLTVL.